The sequence of this T cell receptor (beta chain) was determined in a study of Ad26.COV2.S vaccination and SARS-CoV-2 variants. Looking at the study overall: A COV1001 Ad26.COV2.S trial-arm participant provided the sample.

Repertoires were generated with immunoSEQ multiplex PCR, while TCRdb's copy carries only in-frame clones and drops some. The table has hundreds of thousands of clones, 80% to 95% seen once; the top ten hold 9.5% to 15%. Treatment in this sample: roughly 18 received Ad26.COV2.S at low or high dose, single or two shots; roughly five received placebo; per-sample allocation not given. Samples came from day 63 after the first vaccine or placebo injection. Germline-derived CDR1 and CDR2 are LGHDT and YNNKEL (reference sequence). The V and J ends lost 1 base and 3 bases respectively, with 1 base between them. This CDR3 has 11 amino acids.

The sample was peripheral blood, taken in a trial of Ad26.COV2.S vaccine versus placebo. This receptor was taken from a person between 18 and 60 years old who received the Ad26.COV2.S COVID-19 vaccine or a placebo. The rearrangement uses TRBV3-1 (or the pseudogene TRBV3-2) and TRBJ2-7; D gene uncertain. CDR3 region: CASSQVYEQYF. The DNA for the CDR3 is TGTGCCAGCAGCCAAGTCTACGAGCAGTACTTC.